This T cell receptor (beta chain) stems from a study of T-cell reconstitution after alpha-beta-depleted transplantation in children. Researchers prepared the TCRbeta library using unique molecular identifiers, the study reports. TCRdb reprocessed the PCR reads via MiXCR and lists one record per CDR3 protein. The sample has about 610,000 distinct CDR3 sequences; about 10% are singletons. The length of the CDR3 is 15 residues. Germline V gene sequence: CDR1 DFQATT, CDR2 SNEGSKA (reference sequence). The V and J ends lost 4 bases and 6 bases, in that order; junction bases with no gene match: 12. The sequencing here drew on PBMCs from the stem cell graft donor, taken from the stem cell graft. The rearrangement joins TRBV20-1 to TRBJ2-3; 8 bases fit TRBD2. The sequence derives from a human donor who donated a stem cell graft to a child with acute myeloid leukemia. CDR3 loop: CSATPASGPADTQYF. The CDR3 DNA reads as TGCAGTGCTACCCCGGCTAGCGGGCCCGCGGATACGCAGTATTTT.